The source of this TCR beta chain is a study of beta chain features in type 1 diabetes. Since all of the isolated RNA was reverse transcribed, expressed TCRB transcripts were what got sequenced. Clones were read by immunoSEQ multiplex PCR, and TCRdb kept only the in-frame ones, dropping some. The top ten hold about 0.93% of the sample, which has fewer than 350,000 clones, 8% seen once. The study's findings and limits: Within the patient group, naive, central memory and Treg TCRB repertoires appeared more similar to each other than within healthy donors.

The length of the CDR3 is 15 residues. Germline trimming cut 2 bases from V and 8 bases from J; bases unmatched to any gene: 9. Germline values: CDR1 SGHTA, CDR2 FQGNSA. A word on this clone: Its antigen is still unknown.

The origin of this receptor is a woman aged 18 to 35 in good health. The rearrangement uses TRBV7-2 and TRBJ1-1, with 9 bases aligning to TRBD1. Specimen: central memory CD4+ T cells from blood. The CDR3 sequence: CASSLYTGGLVEAFF. CDR3 bases: TGTGCCAGCAGCTTATACACAGGGGGCTTGGTGGAAGCTTTCTTT.